This TCR beta chain was retrieved from a study of T cell clonotyping in hematopoietic cell transplantation. Study-level results: Cells were unsorted, so CD4 and CD8 contributions were not separated. After transplant, recipient diversity fell while pathologically expanded clonotypes grew through day 180.

This CDR3 contains 13 residues. Germline loops: CDR1 SGHRS, CDR2 YFSETQ. V trimming: 4 bases; J trimming: 5 bases; junction bases outside the gene matches: 3. With regard to this clone: The target antigen is unknown.

Repertoires were generated with immunoSEQ multiplex PCR, while TCRdb's copy carries only in-frame clones and drops some. This table has fewer than 50,000 clones, 94% appearing once. The source of this sequence is a woman aged 45-59 years in good health. Some clones in this sample may be carry-over from other donors' samples. The chain couples TRBV5-1 to TRBJ2-4, with 7 bases lining up with TRBD2. The sample taken for sequencing was peripheral blood mononuclear cells. CDR3 region: CASSRRGENIQYF. The DNA for the CDR3 is TGCGCCAGCAGCCGCCGGGGGGAAAACATTCAGTACTTC.